Sequencing of this T cell receptor beta chain was carried out in a study of metastatic and nonmetastatic thyroid tumors. Patients had received no treatment of any kind before thyroid surgery. Ten or more counts support this clone. Via MiXCR, TCRdb re-called the PCR reads. The data contain some 23,000 clones, about a fifth of them seen just once; the ten biggest clones take up 28%. The length of the CDR3 is 17 residues. Unmatched junction bases numbered 8, after V lost 5 bases and J lost 0 bases. Per the germline V gene, CDR1 is LNHDA and CDR2 is SQIVND (reference sequence). The specimen was blood. The clonotype originates from a female donor with papillary thyroid cancer or a benign thyroid nodule (not recorded which). Some clones in this sample may be carry-over from other donors' samples. The chain is built from TRBV19 and TRBJ1-5, with 9 bases fitting TRBD1. The CDR3 coding sequence is TGTGCCAGTAGTCCCGGACAGGGGAGAATTAGCAATCAGCCCCAGCATTTT. Amino acid sequence: CASSPGQGRISNQPQHF.